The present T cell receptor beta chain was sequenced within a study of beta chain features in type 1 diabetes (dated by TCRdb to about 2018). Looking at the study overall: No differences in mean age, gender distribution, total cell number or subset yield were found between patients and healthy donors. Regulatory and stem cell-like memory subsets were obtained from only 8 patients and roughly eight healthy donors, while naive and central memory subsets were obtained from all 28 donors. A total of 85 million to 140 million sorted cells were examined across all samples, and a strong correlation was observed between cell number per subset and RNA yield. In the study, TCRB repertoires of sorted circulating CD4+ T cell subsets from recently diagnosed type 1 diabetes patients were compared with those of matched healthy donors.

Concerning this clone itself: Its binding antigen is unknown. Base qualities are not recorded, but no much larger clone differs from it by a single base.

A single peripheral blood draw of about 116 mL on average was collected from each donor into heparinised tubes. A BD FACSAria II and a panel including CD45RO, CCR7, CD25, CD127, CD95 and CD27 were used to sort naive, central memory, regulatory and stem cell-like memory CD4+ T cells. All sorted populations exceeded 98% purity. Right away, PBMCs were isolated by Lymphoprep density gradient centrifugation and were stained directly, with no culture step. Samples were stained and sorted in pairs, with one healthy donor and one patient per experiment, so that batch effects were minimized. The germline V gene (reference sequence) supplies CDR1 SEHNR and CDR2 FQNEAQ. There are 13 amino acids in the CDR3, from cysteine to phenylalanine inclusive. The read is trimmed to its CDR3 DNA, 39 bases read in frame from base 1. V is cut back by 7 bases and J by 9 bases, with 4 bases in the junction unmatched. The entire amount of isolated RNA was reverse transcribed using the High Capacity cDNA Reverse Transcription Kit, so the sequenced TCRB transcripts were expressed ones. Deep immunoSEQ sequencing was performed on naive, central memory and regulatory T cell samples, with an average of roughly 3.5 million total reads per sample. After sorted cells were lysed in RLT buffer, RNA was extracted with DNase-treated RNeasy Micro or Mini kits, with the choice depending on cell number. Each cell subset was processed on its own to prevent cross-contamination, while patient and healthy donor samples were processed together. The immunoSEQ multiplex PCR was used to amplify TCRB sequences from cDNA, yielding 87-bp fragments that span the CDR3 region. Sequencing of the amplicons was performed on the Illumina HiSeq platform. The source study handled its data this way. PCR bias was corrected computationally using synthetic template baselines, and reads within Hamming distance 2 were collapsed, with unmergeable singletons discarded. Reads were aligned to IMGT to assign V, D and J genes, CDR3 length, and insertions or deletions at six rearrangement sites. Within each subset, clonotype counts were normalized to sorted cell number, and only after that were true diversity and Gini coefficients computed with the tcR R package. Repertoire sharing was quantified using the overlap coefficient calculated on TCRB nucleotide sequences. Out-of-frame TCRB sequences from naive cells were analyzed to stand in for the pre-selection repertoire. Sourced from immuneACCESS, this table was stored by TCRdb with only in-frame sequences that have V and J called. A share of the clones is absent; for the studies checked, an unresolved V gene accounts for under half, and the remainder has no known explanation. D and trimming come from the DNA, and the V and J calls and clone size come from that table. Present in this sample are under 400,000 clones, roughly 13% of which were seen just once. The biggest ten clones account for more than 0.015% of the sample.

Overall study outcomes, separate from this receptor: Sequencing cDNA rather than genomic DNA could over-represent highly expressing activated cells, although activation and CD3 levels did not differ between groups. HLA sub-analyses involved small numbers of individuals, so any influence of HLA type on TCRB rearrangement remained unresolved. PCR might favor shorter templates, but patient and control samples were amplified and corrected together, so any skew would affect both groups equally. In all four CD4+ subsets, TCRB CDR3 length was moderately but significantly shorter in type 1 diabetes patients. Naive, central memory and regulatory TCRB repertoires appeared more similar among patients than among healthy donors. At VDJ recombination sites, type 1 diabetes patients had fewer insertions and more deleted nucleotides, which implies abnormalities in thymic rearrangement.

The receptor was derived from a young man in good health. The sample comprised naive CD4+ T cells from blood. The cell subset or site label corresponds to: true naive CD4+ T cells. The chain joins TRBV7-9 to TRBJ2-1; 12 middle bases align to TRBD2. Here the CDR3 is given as CASNPSGGGEQFF. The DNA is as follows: TGTGCCAGCAATCCTAGCGGGGGGGGTGAGCAGTTCTTC.